A single TCR beta chain is shown here with its context. What it binds is unknown. Trimming took off 6 bases at V and 4 bases at J, with 16 bases between the two ends. This CDR3 contains 15 residues. Germline lookup yields CDR1 MNHEY and CDR2 SVGAGI. These data come from a study of OX40 agonist ivuxolimab in advanced cancers. Looking at the study overall: From about 23 to 85 years was the age range, with a mean of about 56 years, and approximately 80% were male. Study-level findings and limits: Which antigen the expanded peripheral T cells recognized is unknown. Averaging showed that CD8+ T cells had more expanded clones than CD4+ did.

Measured with immunoSEQ multiplex PCR; TCRdb has only the in-frame clones, and not every one. The repertoire holds tens of thousands of clones, with roughly nine tenths as singletons. This clonotype originated in an adult with an advanced solid tumor such as melanoma, head and neck, liver or kidney cancer. The chain carries TRBV6-5 and TRBJ2-1, with D unresolved. This specimen consisted of CD4+ or CD8+ T cells sorted from blood, obtained in a trial of the OX40 agonist ivuxolimab. The CDR3 sequence is CASSRYHPRYNEQFF. Written as DNA, the CDR3 is TGTGCCAGCAGCCGCTACCACCCCCGGTACAATGAGCAGTTCTTC.